Given below is one T cell receptor beta chain in context. Its matching antigen is unknown. This sample is part of a study of cytomegalovirus exposure and HLA in healthy donors. Study results and limitations: In an earlier analysis, most TCR beta V segments were productive about 87% or about 30% of the time. Later on, a genetic analysis was performed. It linked a missense variant in DCLRE1C with V- and J-gene trimming of TCR beta.

The PCR contained 60 Vbeta and 13 Jbeta primers. This table comes from immunoSEQ multiplex PCR, and its TCRdb copy is limited to in-frame clones, with some not included. The sample comprises tens of thousands of clones, 72% of which are singletons, and roughly 6.3% rests with the top ten. Germline V lookup: CDR1 ENHRY, CDR2 SYGVKD. The length of the CDR3 is 11 residues. Trimming pared 9 bases from V and 4 bases from J, leaving 7 bases between. The sequence derives from a man aged 25-40 years in good health and CMV-seronegative. Sequencing input: PBMCs. This sequence joins TRBV10-3 and TRBJ2-1; TRBD2 is a possible D gene (5 bases). CDR3 amino acids: CAILEYNEQFF. The CDR3 DNA reads as TGTGCCATACTAGAGTACAATGAGCAGTTCTTC.